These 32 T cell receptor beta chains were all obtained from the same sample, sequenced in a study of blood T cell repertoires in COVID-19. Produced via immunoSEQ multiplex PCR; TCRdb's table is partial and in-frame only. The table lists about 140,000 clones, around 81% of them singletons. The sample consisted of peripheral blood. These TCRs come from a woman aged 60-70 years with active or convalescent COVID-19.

CDR3 DNA: TGTGCCAGTACTCGACAATTCTTTGGGGCCAACGTCCTGACTTTC. Translation: CASTRQFFGANVLTF. This rearrangement joins TRBV19 to TRBJ2-6; the D is unclear. Germline loops: CDR1 LNHDA, CDR2 SQIVND (reference sequence). Trimming shortened V by 7 bases and J by 3 bases, and 13 bases separated the two germline ends. The CDR3 runs 15 residues.

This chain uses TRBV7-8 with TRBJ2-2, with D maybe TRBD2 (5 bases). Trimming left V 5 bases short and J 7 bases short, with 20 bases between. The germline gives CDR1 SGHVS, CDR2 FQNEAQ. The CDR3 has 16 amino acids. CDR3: CASSPRAGSLGGELFF. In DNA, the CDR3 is TGTGCCAGCAGCCCCCGCGCGGGCTCCCTAGGCGGGGAGCTGTTTTTT.

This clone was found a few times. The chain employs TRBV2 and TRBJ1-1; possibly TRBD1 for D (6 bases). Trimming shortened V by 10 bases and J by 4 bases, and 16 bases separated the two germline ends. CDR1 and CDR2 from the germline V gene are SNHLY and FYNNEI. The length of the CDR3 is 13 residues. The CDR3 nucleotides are TGTGCCACTTGCCCGAGGGGGGGCACTGAAGCTTTCTTT. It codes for CATCPRGGTEAFF.

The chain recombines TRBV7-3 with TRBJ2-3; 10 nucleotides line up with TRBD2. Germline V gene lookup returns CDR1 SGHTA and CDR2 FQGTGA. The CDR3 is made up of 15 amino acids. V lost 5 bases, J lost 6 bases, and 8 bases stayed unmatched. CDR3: CASSVASGSFDTQYF. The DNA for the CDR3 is TGTGCCAGCAGCGTGGCTAGCGGGAGCTTTGATACGCAGTATTTT.

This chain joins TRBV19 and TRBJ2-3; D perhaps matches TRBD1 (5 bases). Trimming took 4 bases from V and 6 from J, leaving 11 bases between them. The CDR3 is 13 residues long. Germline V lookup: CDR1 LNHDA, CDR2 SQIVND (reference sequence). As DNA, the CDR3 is TGTGCCAGTAGTACCGGCCAGGGTGATACGCAGTATTTT. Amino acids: CASSTGQGDTQYF.

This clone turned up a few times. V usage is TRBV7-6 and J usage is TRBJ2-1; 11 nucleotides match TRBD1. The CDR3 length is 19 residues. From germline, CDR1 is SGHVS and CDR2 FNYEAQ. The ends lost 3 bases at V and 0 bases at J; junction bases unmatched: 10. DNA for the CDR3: TGTGCCAGCAGCTTTCGAGGACAGGGGGCGATCAGCTCCTACAATGAGCAGTTCTTC. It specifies CASSFRGQGAISSYNEQFF.

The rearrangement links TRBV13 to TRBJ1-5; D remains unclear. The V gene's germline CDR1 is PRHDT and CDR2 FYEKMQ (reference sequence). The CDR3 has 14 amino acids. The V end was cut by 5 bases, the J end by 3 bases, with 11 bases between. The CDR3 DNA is TGTGCCAGCAGCCCTGGCGGATACAATCAGCCCCAGCATTTT. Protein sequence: CASSPGGYNQPQHF.

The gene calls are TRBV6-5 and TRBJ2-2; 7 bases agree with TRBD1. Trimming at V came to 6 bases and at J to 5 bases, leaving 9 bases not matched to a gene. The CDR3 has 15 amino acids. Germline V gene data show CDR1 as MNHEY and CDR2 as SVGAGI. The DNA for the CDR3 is TGTGCCAGCAGGAAGACAGGGAAGTGGACCGGGGAGCTGTTTTTT. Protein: CASRKTGKWTGELFF.

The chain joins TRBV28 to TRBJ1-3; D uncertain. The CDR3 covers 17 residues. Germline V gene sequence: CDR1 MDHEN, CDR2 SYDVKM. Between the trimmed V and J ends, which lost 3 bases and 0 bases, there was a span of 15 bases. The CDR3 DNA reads TGTGCCAGCAGTTTCATCGGAGAAATCACCTCTGGAAACACCATATATTTT. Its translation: CASSFIGEITSGNTIYF. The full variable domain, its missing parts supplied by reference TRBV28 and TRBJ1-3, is DVKVTQSSRYLVKRTGEKVFLECVQDMDHENMFWYRQDPGLGLRLIYFSYDVKMKEKGDIPEGYSVSREKKERFSLILESASTNQTSMYLCASSFIGEITSGNTIYFGEGSWLTVV.

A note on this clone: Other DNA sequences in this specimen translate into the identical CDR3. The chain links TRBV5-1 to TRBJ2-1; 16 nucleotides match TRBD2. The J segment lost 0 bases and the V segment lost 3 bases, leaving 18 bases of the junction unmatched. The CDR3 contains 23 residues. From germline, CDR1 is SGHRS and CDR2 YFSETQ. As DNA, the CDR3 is TGCGCCAGCAGCTCCCCGAACCATTCGGGACTAGCGGGAGGGCCCCGCTCCTACAATGAGCAGTTCTTC. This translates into CASSSPNHSGLAGGPRSYNEQFF.

CDR3 nucleotide sequence: TGCGCCAGCAGTGAGAACAGGGTCACAGATACGCAGTATTTT. It translates to CASSENRVTDTQYF. The chain is built from TRBV10-1 and TRBJ2-3, with D perhaps matching TRBD1 (6 bases). The CDR3 consists of 14 residues. Germline assignment: CDR1 WNHNN and CDR2 SYGVQD (reference sequence). Between the trimmed V and J ends, which lost 2 bases and 2 bases, there was a span of 8 bases.

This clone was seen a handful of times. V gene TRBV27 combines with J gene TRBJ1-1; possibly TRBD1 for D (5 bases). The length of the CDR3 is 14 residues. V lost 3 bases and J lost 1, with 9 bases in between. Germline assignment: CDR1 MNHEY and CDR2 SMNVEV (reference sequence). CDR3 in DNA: TGTGCCAGCAGTTTGGCCAGGGCGAACACTGAAGCTTTCTTT. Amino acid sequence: CASSLARANTEAFF.

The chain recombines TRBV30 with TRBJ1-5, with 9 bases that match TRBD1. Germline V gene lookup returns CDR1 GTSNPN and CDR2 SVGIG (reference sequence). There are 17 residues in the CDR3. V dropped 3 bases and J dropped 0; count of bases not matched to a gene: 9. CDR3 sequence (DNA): TGTGCCTGGAGCCGGGACAGGGAGAGTATTAGCAATCAGCCCCAGCATTTT. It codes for CAWSRDRESISNQPQHF.

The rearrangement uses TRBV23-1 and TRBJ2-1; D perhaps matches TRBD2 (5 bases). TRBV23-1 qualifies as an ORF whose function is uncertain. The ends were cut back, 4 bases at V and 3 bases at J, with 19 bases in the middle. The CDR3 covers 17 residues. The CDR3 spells CASSRWKATAGYNEQFF. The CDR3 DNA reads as TGCGCCAGCAGTCGCTGGAAGGCCACGGCGGGCTACAATGAGCAGTTCTTC.

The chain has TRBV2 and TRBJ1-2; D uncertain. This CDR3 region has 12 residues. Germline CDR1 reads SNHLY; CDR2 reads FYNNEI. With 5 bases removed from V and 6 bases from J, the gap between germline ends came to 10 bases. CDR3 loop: CASSNEVHGYTF. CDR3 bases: TGTGCCAGCAGTAACGAGGTTCATGGCTACACCTTC.

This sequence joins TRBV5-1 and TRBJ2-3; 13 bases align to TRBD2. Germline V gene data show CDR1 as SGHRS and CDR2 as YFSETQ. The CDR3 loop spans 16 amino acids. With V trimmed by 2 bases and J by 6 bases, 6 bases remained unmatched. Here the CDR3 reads CASSFTTSGGADTQYF. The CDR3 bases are TGCGCCAGCAGCTTTACTACTAGCGGGGGGGCGGATACGCAGTATTTT.

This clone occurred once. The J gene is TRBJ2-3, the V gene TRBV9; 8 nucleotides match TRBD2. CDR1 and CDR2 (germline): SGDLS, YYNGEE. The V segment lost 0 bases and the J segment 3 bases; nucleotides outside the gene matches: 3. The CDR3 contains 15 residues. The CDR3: CASSVGGGRTDTQYF. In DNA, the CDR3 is TGTGCCAGCAGCGTAGGCGGGGGGAGGACAGATACGCAGTATTTT.

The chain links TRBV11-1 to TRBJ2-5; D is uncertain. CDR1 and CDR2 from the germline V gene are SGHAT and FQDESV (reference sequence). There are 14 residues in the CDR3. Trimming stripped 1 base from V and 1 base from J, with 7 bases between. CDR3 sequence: CASSLGLIQETQYF. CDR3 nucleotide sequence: TGTGCCAGCAGCTTAGGACTGATCCAAGAGACCCAGTACTTC.

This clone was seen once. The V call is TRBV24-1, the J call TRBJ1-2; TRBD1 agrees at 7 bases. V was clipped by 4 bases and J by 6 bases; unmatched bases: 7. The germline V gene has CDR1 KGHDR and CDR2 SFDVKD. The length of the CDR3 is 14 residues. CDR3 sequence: CATSDAQGLDGYTF. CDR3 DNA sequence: TGTGCCACCAGTGACGCACAGGGGTTAGATGGCTACACCTTC.

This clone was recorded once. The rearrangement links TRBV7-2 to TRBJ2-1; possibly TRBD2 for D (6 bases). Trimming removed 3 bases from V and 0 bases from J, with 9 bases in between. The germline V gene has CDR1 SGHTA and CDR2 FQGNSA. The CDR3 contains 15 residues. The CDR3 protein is CASSFAGFSYNEQFF. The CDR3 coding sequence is TGTGCCAGCAGCTTTGCGGGGTTCTCCTACAATGAGCAGTTCTTC.

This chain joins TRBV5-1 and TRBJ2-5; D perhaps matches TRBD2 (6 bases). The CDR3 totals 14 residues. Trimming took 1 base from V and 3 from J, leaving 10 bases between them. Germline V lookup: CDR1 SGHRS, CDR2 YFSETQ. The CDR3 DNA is TGCGCCAGCAGCTTGCGACTAGGAGAAGAGACCCAGTACTTC. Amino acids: CASSLRLGEETQYF. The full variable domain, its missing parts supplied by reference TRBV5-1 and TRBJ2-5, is KAGVTQTPRYLIKTRGQQVTLSCSPISGHRSVSWYQQTPGQGLQFLFEYFSETQRNKGNFPGRFSGRQFSNSRSEMNVSTLELGDSALYLCASSLRLGEETQYFGPGTRLLVL.

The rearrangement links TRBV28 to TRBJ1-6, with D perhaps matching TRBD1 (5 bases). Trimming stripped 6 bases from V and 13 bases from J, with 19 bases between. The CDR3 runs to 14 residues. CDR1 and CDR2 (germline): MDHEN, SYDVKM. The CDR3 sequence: CASRGGSIVSPLHF. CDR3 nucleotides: TGTGCCAGCAGGGGGGGGTCCATCGTTTCGCCCCTCCACTTT.

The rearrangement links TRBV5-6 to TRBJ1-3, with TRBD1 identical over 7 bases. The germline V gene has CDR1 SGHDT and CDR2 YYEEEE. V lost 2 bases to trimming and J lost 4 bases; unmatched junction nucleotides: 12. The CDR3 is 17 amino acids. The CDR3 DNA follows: TGTGCCAGCAGCTTTTTATCCGATCCGGGACAGGGAAACACCATATATTTT. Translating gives CASSFLSDPGQGNTIYF.

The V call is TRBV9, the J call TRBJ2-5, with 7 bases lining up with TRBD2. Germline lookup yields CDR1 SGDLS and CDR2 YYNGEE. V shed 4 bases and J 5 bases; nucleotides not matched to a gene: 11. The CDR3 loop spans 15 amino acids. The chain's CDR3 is CASSPDGRGGETQYF. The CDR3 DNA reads TGTGCCAGCAGCCCGGATGGGAGGGGCGGGGAGACCCAGTACTTC.

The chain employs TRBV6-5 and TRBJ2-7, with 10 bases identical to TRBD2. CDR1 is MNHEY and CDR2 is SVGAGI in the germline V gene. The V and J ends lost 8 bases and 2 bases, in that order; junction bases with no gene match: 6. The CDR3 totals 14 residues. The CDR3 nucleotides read TGTGCCAGCTCAGGGACTAGCGCTCCCTACGAGCAGTACGTC. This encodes CASSGTSAPYEQYV.

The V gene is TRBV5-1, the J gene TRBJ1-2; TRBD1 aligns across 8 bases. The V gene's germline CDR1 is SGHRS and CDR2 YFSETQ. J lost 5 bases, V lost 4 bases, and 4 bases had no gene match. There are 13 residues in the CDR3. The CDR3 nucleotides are TGCGCCAGCAGCCAGGACAGGGTATATGGCTACACCTTC. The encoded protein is CASSQDRVYGYTF.

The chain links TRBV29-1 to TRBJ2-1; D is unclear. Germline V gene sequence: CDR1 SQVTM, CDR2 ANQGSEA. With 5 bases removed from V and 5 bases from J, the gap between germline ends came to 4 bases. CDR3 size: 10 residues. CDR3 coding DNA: TGCAGCGTTCTTAACAATGAGCAGTTCTTC. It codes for CSVLNNEQFF.

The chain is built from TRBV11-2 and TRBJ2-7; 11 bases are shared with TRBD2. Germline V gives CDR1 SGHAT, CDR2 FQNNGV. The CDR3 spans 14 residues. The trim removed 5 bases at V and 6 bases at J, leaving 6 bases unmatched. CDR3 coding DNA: TGTGCCAGCAGCGTGGGTAGCGGGAGGGTCGAGCAGTACTTC. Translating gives CASSVGSGRVEQYF.

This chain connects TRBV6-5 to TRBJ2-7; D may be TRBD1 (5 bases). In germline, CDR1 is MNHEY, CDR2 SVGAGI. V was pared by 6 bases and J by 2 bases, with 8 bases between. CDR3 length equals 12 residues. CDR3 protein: CASRDIPYEQYV. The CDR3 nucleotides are TGTGCCAGCAGGGACATACCCTACGAGCAGTACGTC.

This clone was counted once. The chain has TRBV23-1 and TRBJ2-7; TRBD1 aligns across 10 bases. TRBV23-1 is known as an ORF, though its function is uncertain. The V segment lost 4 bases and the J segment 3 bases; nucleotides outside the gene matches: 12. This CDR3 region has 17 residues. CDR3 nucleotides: TGCGCCAGCAGTCCTCCAGGGGGACAGGGGTCGATCTACGAGCAGTACTTC. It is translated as CASSPPGGQGSIYEQYF.

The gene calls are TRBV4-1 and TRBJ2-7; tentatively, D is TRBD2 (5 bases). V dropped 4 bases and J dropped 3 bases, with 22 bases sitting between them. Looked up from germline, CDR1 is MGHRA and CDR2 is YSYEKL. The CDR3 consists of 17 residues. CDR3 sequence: CASSPKIPLGGSYEQYV. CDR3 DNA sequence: TGCGCCAGCAGCCCCAAGATCCCCTTAGGAGGCAGCTACGAGCAGTACGTC.

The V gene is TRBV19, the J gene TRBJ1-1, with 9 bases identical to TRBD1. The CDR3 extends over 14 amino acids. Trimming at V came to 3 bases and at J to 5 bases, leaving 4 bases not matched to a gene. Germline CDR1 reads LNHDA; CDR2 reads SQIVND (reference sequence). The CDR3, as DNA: TGTGCCAGTAGTATTGACAGGGGGGGAACTGAAGCTTTCTTT. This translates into CASSIDRGGTEAFF.